This T cell receptor beta chain comes out of a study of CD8+ T cells in alopecia areata. Study summary: Tofacitinib administration persisted for 6 to 18 months, succeeded by 6 months off drug.

The treatment here: oral pan-JAK inhibitor, 5-10 mg twice daily. Lesional scalp punch biopsies and peripheral blood came from alopecia areata patients. Overall study findings and caveats: Scalp clonality and expanded CD8+ clones among the top 100 fell significantly with tofacitinib.

About this clone: What it binds is not known.

RNA extraction was followed by reverse transcription into cDNA, which acted as the sequencing template. Method: immunoSEQ multiplex PCR; TCRdb's copy keeps in-frame clones and lacks some. The sample has about 97,000 clones, just under 60% seen once. The sample in question was CD8+ T cells sorted from blood, obtained between weeks 55 and 65, from a patient treated with tofacitinib. The sequence derives from a human donor with alopecia areata.

The CDR3, as DNA: TGTGCCAGCAGCCTAGGACAGGGAGATGAGCAGTACTTC. Its translation is CASSLGQGDEQYF. The chain has TRBV9 and TRBJ2-7; 8 bases map to TRBD1. This CDR3 has 13 amino acids. Germline CDR1 SGDLS, CDR2 YYNGEE. The junction had 7 bases not matched to a gene; V was cut back by 4 bases and J by 7 bases.